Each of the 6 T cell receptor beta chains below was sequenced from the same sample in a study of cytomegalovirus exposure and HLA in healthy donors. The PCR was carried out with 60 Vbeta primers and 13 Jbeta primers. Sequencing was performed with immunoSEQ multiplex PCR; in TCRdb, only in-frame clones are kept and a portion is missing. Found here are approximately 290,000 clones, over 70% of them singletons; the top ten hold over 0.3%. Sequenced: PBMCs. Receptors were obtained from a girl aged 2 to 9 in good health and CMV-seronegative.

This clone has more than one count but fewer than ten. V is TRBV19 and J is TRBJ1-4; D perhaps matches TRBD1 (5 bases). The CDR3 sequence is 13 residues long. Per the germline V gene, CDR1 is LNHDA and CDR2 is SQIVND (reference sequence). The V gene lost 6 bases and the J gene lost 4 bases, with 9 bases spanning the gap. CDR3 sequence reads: CASRRQSNEKLFF. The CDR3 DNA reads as TGTGCCAGTAGGAGACAGAGTAATGAAAAACTGTTTTTT. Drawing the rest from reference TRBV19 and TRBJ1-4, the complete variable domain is DGGITQSPKYLFRKEGQNVTLSCEQNLNHDAMYWYRQDPGQGLRLIYYSQIVNDFQKGDIAEGYSVSREKKESFPLTVTSAQKNPTAFYLCASRRQSNEKLFFGSGTQLSVL.

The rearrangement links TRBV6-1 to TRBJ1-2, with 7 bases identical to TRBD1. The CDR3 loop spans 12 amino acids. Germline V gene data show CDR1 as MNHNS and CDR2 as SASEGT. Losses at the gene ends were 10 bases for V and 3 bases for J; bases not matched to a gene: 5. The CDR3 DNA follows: TGTGCCACCGCGGACAGGCACTATGGCTACACCTTC. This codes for CATADRHYGYTF.

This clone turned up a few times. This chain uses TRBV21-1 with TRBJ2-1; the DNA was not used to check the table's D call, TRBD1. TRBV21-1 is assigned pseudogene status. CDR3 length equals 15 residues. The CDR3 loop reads CASSKGYSSYNEQFF. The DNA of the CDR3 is TGTGCCAGCAGCAAAGGGTACAGCTCCTACAATGAGCAGTTCTTC.

CDR3 residues: CASSLAGGELFF. The CDR3 nucleotides are TGTGCCAGCAGCTTGGCTGGTGGGGAGCTGTTTTTT. V usage is TRBV7-2 and J usage is TRBJ2-2, with D hard to call. Germline lookup yields CDR1 SGHTA and CDR2 FQGNSA. Between the trimmed V and J ends, which lost 3 bases and 8 bases, there was a span of 7 bases. The CDR3 spans 12 residues.

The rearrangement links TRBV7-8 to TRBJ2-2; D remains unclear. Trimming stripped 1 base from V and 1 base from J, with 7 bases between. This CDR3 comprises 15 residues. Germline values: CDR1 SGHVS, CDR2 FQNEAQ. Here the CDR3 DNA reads TGTGCCAGCAGCTTAGGACGGAGGAACACCGGGGAGCTGTTTTTT. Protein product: CASSLGRRNTGELFF.

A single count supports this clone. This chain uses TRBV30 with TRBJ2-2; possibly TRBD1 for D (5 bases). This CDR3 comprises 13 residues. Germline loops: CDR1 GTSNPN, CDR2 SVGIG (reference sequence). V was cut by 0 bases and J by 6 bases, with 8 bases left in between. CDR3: CAWSVWGAGELFF. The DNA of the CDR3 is TGTGCCTGGAGTGTATGGGGCGCCGGGGAGCTGTTTTTT.